The next 3 T cell receptor beta chains were all read from a single sample in a study of cytomegalovirus exposure and HLA in healthy donors. The PCR employed 60 Vbeta primers together with 13 Jbeta primers. Clones were read by immunoSEQ multiplex PCR, and TCRdb kept only the in-frame ones, dropping some. In the table there are 150,000 to 200,000 clones, about 88% of which are singletons. Specimen: PBMCs. The source of these receptors is a woman aged 18-29 years in good health and CMV-seronegative.

The rearrangement uses TRBV11-2 and TRBJ1-1, with 8 positions matching TRBD1. There are 13 residues in the CDR3. In germline, CDR1 is SGHAT, CDR2 FQNNGV. The V gene end was trimmed by 6 bases and the J gene end by 3 bases; junction bases not matched to a gene: 3. The CDR3 DNA follows: TGTGCCAGCAGAAAACAGGGGGACACTGAAGCTTTCTTT. Its protein product is CASRKQGDTEAFF. The full variable domain, rest sourced from reference TRBV11-2 and TRBJ1-1, is EAGVAQSPRYKIIEKRQSVAFWCNPISGHATLYWYQQILGQGPKLLIQFQNNGVVDDSQLPKDRFSAERLKGVDSTLKIQPAKLEDSAVYLCASRKQGDTEAFFGQGTRLTVV.

This chain joins TRBV10-3 and TRBJ2-3; TRBD2 agrees at 10 bases. V lost 7 bases to trimming and J lost 2 bases; unmatched junction nucleotides: 9. This CDR3 has 16 residues. The germline V gene encodes CDR1 ENHRY and CDR2 SYGVKD. As DNA, the CDR3 is TGTGCCATCACGGCTAGCGGGAGAGGGCCCACAGATACGCAGTATTTT. This encodes CAITASGRGPTDTQYF.

This clone was seen more than once but under ten times. The rearrangement joins TRBV9 to TRBJ1-1, with a tentative D call TRBD1 (5 bases). V gave up 0 bases and J gave up 5 bases, with 8 bases separating them. Germline-derived CDR1 and CDR2 are SGDLS and YYNGEE. This CDR3 has 13 residues. CDR3 DNA: TGTGCCAGCAGCGTAGGGGGCAGAACTGAAGCTTTCTTT. Translation gives CASSVGGRTEAFF.